This entry concerns a single T cell receptor beta chain. The sample is drawn from a study of blood T cell repertoires in COVID-19. Study at large: Sample material is recorded as cDNA or gDNA derived from T cells, B-cell-depleted T cells, or PBMCs.

Clones were read by immunoSEQ multiplex PCR, and TCRdb kept only the in-frame ones, dropping some. The profile shows some 180,000 clones, approximately 80% of them singletons. CDR3 size: 14 residues. CDR1 is SEHNR and CDR2 is FQNEAQ in the germline V gene (reference sequence). Between the trimmed V and J ends, which lost 1 base and 8 bases, there was a span of 11 bases. The chain has TRBV7-9 and TRBJ2-2; D possibly corresponds to TRBD2 (5 bases). The material sequenced was PBMCs or T cells enriched from blood (not recorded which). The sequence was collected from a man in his fifties or sixties who had been exposed to COVID-19. The CDR3 DNA is TGTGCCAGCAGCTTAGAGTCCCGCGGGGGGGAGCTGTTTTTT. Translating it yields CASSLESRGGELFF.